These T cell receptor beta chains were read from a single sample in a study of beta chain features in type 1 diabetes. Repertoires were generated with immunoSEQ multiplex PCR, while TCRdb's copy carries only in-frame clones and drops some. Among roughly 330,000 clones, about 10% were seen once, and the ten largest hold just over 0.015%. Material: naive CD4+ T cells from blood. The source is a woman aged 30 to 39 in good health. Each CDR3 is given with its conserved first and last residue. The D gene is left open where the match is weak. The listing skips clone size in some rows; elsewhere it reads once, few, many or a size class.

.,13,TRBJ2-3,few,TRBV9,TGTGCCAGCGGCAGGTTCGTAACAGATACGCAGTATTTT,CASGRFVTDTQYF
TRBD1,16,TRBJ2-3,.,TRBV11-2,TGTGCCAGCAGCATAACCGGGACAGGGACTACAGATACGCAGTATTTT,CASSITGTGTTDTQYF
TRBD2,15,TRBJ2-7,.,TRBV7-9,TGTGCCAGCAGCTTAGGTAGCGGGAGCTCCTACGAGCAGTACTTC,CASSLGSGSSYEQYF
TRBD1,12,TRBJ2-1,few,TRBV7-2,TGTGCCAGCAGCCTACAGGGGAATGAGCAGTTCTTC,CASSLQGNEQFF
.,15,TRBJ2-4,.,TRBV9,TGTGCCAGCAGCGCCCTTCCGGGGGTGGGAAACATTCAGTACTTC,CASSALPGVGNIQYF
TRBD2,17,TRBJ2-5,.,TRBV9,TGTGCCAGCAGCCCAAAAGAAGGACTAGCGGGAGCGGAGACCCAGTACTTC,CASSPKEGLAGAETQYF
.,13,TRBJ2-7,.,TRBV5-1,TGCGCCAGCAGCCCCCGGGACAACTACGAGCAGTACTTC,CASSPRDNYEQYF
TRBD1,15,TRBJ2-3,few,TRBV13,TGTGCCAGCAGCTTAGAGGACAGGGGTTCCAATACGCAGTATTTT,CASSLEDRGSNTQYF
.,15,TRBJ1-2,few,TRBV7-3,TGTGCCAGCAGCTTAACGGCCCAGACTAACTATGGCTACACCTTC,CASSLTAQTNYGYTF
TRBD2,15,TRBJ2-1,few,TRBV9,TGTGCCAGCAGCGTAGGGGGACTAGCGGGAGTTGAGCAGTTCTTC,CASSVGGLAGVEQFF